Below, one T cell receptor beta chain is given with its context. The CDR3 covers 16 residues. Germline CDR1 and CDR2: SQVTM and ANQGSEA. J was trimmed by 0 bases and V by 3 bases; bases with no gene match: 9. This PCR relied on a set of 60 Vbeta primers and 13 Jbeta primers. The table came from immunoSEQ multiplex PCR; TCRdb's copy has only in-frame clones and leaves some out. The data show about 200,000 clones, 70% seen once. This entry is derived from a study of cytomegalovirus exposure and HLA in healthy donors. This receptor was identified in a man aged 40-49 years in good health and CMV-seropositive. The specimen was PBMCs. J is TRBJ2-3 and V is TRBV29-1, with 7 nucleotides matching TRBD2. This CDR3 is CSVEGIAGTSTDTQYF. DNA for the CDR3: TGCAGCGTTGAGGGGATAGCGGGCACTAGCACAGATACGCAGTATTTT.